This is a list of T cell receptor beta chains from one sample in a study of T cells in Graves' hyperthyroidism and ophthalmopathy. TCRdb re-analysed the multiplex PCR reads in MiXCR, keeping a single row per CDR3 protein. The sample has 370,000 or so distinct CDR3 sequences; 25% are singletons. Sequencing used blood. The origin of the receptors is a man aged 45-65 years with Graves' hyperthyroidism. The CDR3 runs from the conserved cysteine through the conserved F or W. Each record gives: J gene, clone size, V gene, D gene, CDR3 protein, CDR3 DNA. D genes are given only for firm matches. Size tells how often a clone was seen (once, few, many) or the class of an expanded clone, and some rows leave it out.

J: TRBJ1-5
size: many
V: TRBV6-1
D: NA
CDR3: CASSALQGEPQHF
DNA: TGTGCCAGCAGCGCGCTGCAGGGCGAGCCCCAGCATTTT

J: TRBJ2-3
size: few
V: TRBV5-1
D: TRBD2
CDR3: CASSLALAGLTDTQYF
DNA: TGCGCCAGCAGCTTGGCCCTAGCGGGATTGACAGATACGCAGTATTTT

J: TRBJ2-5
size: NA
V: TRBV15
D: TRBD2
CDR3: CATSRLAGTETQYF
DNA: TGTGCCACCAGCAGGCTAGCGGGAACTGAGACCCAGTACTTC

J: TRBJ1-1
size: NA
V: TRBV20-1
D: NA
CDR3: CSALWENTEAFF
DNA: TGCAGTGCTCTGTGGGAGAACACTGAAGCTTTCTTT

J: TRBJ1-2
size: few
V: TRBV6-5
D: TRBD1
CDR3: CASSYEQGAIGYTF
DNA: TGTGCCAGCAGTTACGAACAGGGGGCGATAGGCTACACCTTC

J: TRBJ1-2
size: NA
V: TRBV6-1
D: NA
CDR3: CASSSNWEGDYGYTF
DNA: TGTGCCAGCTCCTCTAACTGGGAGGGCGACTATGGCTACACCTTC

J: TRBJ2-5
size: few
V: TRBV24-1
D: TRBD1
CDR3: CATSDSSRGQETQYF
DNA: TGTGCCACCAGTGATTCTTCCAGGGGGCAAGAGACCCAGTACTTC

J: TRBJ2-3
size: few
V: TRBV6-1
D: NA
CDR3: CASRKGLSPDTQYF
DNA: TGTGCCAGCAGGAAGGGCTTATCCCCAGATACGCAGTATTTT

J: TRBJ1-1
size: few
V: TRBV5-1
D: TRBD1
CDR3: CASRPGTGAGTEAFF
DNA: TGCGCCAGCCGTCCCGGGACAGGGGCAGGGACTGAAGCTTTCTTT

J: TRBJ2-1
size: many
V: TRBV2
D: TRBD1
CDR3: CASSDPTGTASSYNEQFF
DNA: TGTGCCAGCAGTGACCCCACCGGGACAGCAAGCTCCTACAATGAGCAGTTCTTC

J: TRBJ2-5
size: many
V: TRBV2
D: NA
CDR3: CARSGSTETQYF
DNA: TGTGCCAGATCGGGCAGTACGGAGACCCAGTACTTC

J: TRBJ1-2
size: few
V: TRBV5-1
D: TRBD1
CDR3: CASSLDGQELYGYTF
DNA: TGCGCCAGCAGCTTGGACGGACAGGAGCTCTATGGCTACACCTTC

J: TRBJ1-1
size: NA
V: TRBV7-2
D: NA
CDR3: CASSQDLRDSQEAFF
DNA: TGCGCCAGCAGCCAAGACCTCCGGGACTCCCAAGAAGCTTTCTTT

J: TRBJ1-1
size: many
V: TRBV6-1
D: TRBD1
CDR3: CASIRQGANTEAFF
DNA: TGTGCCAGCATTCGACAGGGGGCGAACACTGAAGCTTTCTTT

J: TRBJ2-7
size: many
V: TRBV11-2
D: NA
CDR3: CASSLARGTLYEQYF
DNA: TGTGCCAGCAGCTTAGCGAGGGGGACACTCTACGAGCAGTACTTC

J: TRBJ2-1
size: few
V: TRBV15
D: NA
CDR3: CATSSDRNNEQFF
DNA: TGTGCCACCAGCAGTGACAGAAACAATGAGCAGTTCTTC

J: TRBJ2-3
size: NA
V: TRBV29-1
D: TRBD2
CDR3: CSVATSEIVTDTQYF
DNA: TGCAGCGTTGCGACTAGCGAGATAGTCACAGATACGCAGTATTTT

J: TRBJ1-5
size: once
V: TRBV24-1
D: TRBD1
CDR3: CATSYPGQNQPQHF
DNA: TGTGCCACCAGTTATCCGGGACAGAATCAGCCCCAGCATTTT

J: TRBJ1-4
size: NA
V: TRBV5-1
D: NA
CDR3: CASSLGGRKEKLFF
DNA: TGCGCCAGCAGCTTGGGGGGGAGAAAGGAAAAACTGTTTTTT

J: TRBJ2-7
size: NA
V: TRBV29-1
D: TRBD2
CDR3: CSVGTSGNYEQYF
DNA: TGCAGCGTGGGAACTAGCGGGAACTACGAGCAGTACTTC

J: TRBJ2-1
size: many
V: TRBV2
D: NA
CDR3: CASSETGTYNEQFF
DNA: TGTGCCAGCAGTGAGACGGGGACCTACAATGAGCAGTTCTTC

J: TRBJ1-3
size: few
V: TRBV19
D: NA
CDR3: CASRQGVTGNTIYF
DNA: TGTGCCAGTAGGCAGGGAGTAACTGGAAACACCATATATTTT

J: TRBJ2-1
size: NA
V: TRBV6-2/TRBV6-3
D: NA
CDR3: CASLQSNEQFF
DNA: TGTGCCAGTCTCCAATCGAATGAGCAGTTCTTC

J: TRBJ2-3
size: few
V: TRBV4-1
D: NA
CDR3: CASSTSMGVVDTQYF
DNA: TGCGCCAGCAGTACTAGCATGGGAGTGGTAGATACGCAGTATTTT